This note documents a single T cell receptor beta chain sequence. CDR3 length: 14 amino acids. Germline-derived CDR1 and CDR2 are SQVTM and ANQGSEA. Trimming removed 0 bases from V and 5 bases from J, with 13 bases in between. The data were taken from a study of blood T cell repertoires in COVID-19. At the level of the study: Sources were T cells, B-cell-depleted T cells, or PBMCs; the material itself was cDNA or gDNA.

Produced via immunoSEQ multiplex PCR; TCRdb's table is partial and in-frame only. The profile shows around 46,000 clones, 65% to 80% of them singletons. Sequenced sample: peripheral blood. The clonotype was recovered from a human donor with active or convalescent COVID-19. The donor label of this sample is uncertain. V is TRBV29-1 and J is TRBJ1-2; D is possibly TRBD1 (6 bases). The CDR3, as DNA: TGCAGCGTTGAAGATCGGGGGGGCGGGTATGGCTACACCTTC. It codes for CSVEDRGGGYGYTF.